Listed below are T cell receptor beta chains from one sample, sequenced in a study of blood T cell repertoires in COVID-19. TCRdb's copy holds only in-frame clones and misses some; the assay was immunoSEQ multiplex PCR. This table holds about 190,000 clones, 84% found once. The sequencing input was PBMCs or T cells enriched from blood (not recorded which). These receptors all come from a woman in her 30s who had been exposed to COVID-19. The CDR3 runs from the conserved cysteine through the conserved F or W. Fields, in order: D gene, clone size, J gene, CDR3 length, V gene, CDR3 DNA, CDR3 protein. The D gene is left open where the match is weak. Rows give clone size only sometimes, using once, few, many, or a class for an expanded clone.

D: NA
size: NA
J: TRBJ1-1
length: 13
V: TRBV7-9
DNA: TGTGCCAGCAGCTTAGGCGAGCGTATGGAAGCTTTCTTT
CDR3: CASSLGERMEAFF

D: TRBD1
size: NA
J: TRBJ1-1
length: 13
V: TRBV29-1
DNA: TGCAGCGTTCTAACAGGGGGCTTAACTGAAGCTTTCTTT
CDR3: CSVLTGGLTEAFF

D: NA
size: NA
J: TRBJ2-7
length: 14
V: TRBV27
DNA: TGTGCCAGCAGTTGGGCAGGGCTGGGATACGAGCAGTACTTC
CDR3: CASSWAGLGYEQYF

D: TRBD2
size: NA
J: TRBJ2-3
length: 17
V: TRBV7-2
DNA: TGTGCCAGCAGCTTAGCTAGCGGGGGGTGGGGCACAGATACGCAGTATTTT
CDR3: CASSLASGGWGTDTQYF

D: NA
size: NA
J: TRBJ1-3
length: 15
V: TRBV3-1/TRBV3-2
DNA: TGTGCCAGCAGCCACGCCGGGGGCTCTGGAAACACCATATATTTT
CDR3: CASSHAGGSGNTIYF

D: TRBD1
size: NA
J: TRBJ1-5
length: 13
V: TRBV12-3/TRBV12-4
DNA: TGTGCCAGCAGGGACAGGAAGAATCAGCCCCAGCATTTT
CDR3: CASRDRKNQPQHF

D: NA
size: NA
J: TRBJ2-7
length: 14
V: TRBV15
DNA: TGTGCCACCAGCAGAGTGGCCGACTCCTACGAGCAGTACTTC
CDR3: CATSRVADSYEQYF

D: TRBD2
size: few
J: TRBJ2-5
length: 14
V: TRBV10-2
DNA: TGCGCCAGCAGTGGGGCGGGGGACTCGAAGACCCAGTACTTC
CDR3: CASSGAGDSKTQYF

D: NA
size: NA
J: TRBJ1-2
length: 12
V: TRBV3-1/TRBV3-2
DNA: TGTGCCAGCAGCCTACAGGAGGGTGGCTACACCTTC
CDR3: CASSLQEGGYTF

D: NA
size: once
J: TRBJ1-4
length: 10
V: TRBV20-1
DNA: TGCAGTGCGCAGAATGAAAAACTGTTTTTT
CDR3: CSAQNEKLFF

D: TRBD2
size: NA
J: TRBJ2-5
length: 16
V: TRBV6-7
DNA: TGTGCCAGCAGTACAACTAGCGGGGGGCGTCAAGAGACCCAGTACTTC
CDR3: CASSTTSGGRQETQYF

D: TRBD1
size: few
J: TRBJ2-7
length: 15
V: TRBV5-1
DNA: TGCGCCAGCTGTAATCAACCCGGGACAGAGTACGAGCAGTACTTC
CDR3: CASCNQPGTEYEQYF

D: NA
size: NA
J: TRBJ2-3
length: 13
V: TRBV30
DNA: TGTGCCTGGATAGGAGGGAGACCAGATACGCAGTATTTT
CDR3: CAWIGGRPDTQYF

D: NA
size: few
J: TRBJ1-2
length: 14
V: TRBV9
DNA: TGTGCCAGCAGCGTAGTGGAGAAGAACTATGGCTACACCTTC
CDR3: CASSVVEKNYGYTF

D: TRBD2
size: NA
J: TRBJ2-1
length: 15
V: TRBV5-6
DNA: TGTGCCAGCAGCCTGGACGGGACTAGCGGGACCCTGGGGTTCTTC
CDR3: CASSLDGTSGTLGFF

D: NA
size: once
J: TRBJ2-1
length: 16
V: TRBV4-1
DNA: TGCGCCAGCAGCCAAGGGTCAGATAACTCCTACAATGAGCAGTTCTTC
CDR3: CASSQGSDNSYNEQFF

D: NA
size: NA
J: TRBJ1-1
length: 14
V: TRBV18
DNA: TGTGCCAGCTCCCCGTCCGGGGGAGGAGCTGAAGCTTTCTTT
CDR3: CASSPSGGGAEAFF

D: TRBD2
size: NA
J: TRBJ2-2
length: 20
V: TRBV7-8
DNA: TGTGCCAGCAGCTTACCCCCAGGGACTAGCGGGGGGGCGACTACCGGGGAGCTGTTTTTT
CDR3: CASSLPPGTSGGATTGELFF

D: NA
size: NA
J: TRBJ1-4
length: 14
V: TRBV15
DNA: TGTGCCACCAGCAGAGTCATAGATAATGAAAAACTGTTTTTT
CDR3: CATSRVIDNEKLFF

D: TRBD1
size: few
J: TRBJ1-5
length: 15
V: TRBV6-6
DNA: TGTGCCAGCAGCTGGACAGGGGATAGCAATCAGCCCCAGCATTTT
CDR3: CASSWTGDSNQPQHF

D: NA
size: NA
J: TRBJ1-1
length: 15
V: TRBV3-1/TRBV3-2
DNA: TGTGCCAGCAGCCATCCGCGAACCGGTTCCCGTGAAGCTTTCTTT
CDR3: CASSHPRTGSREAFF

D: TRBD1
size: NA
J: TRBJ1-5
length: 13
V: TRBV3-1/TRBV3-2
DNA: TGTGCCAGCAGCAGGGACAGGCACCAGCCCCAGCATTTT
CDR3: CASSRDRHQPQHF

D: TRBD1
size: NA
J: TRBJ1-1
length: 14
V: TRBV18
DNA: TGTGCCAGCTCACCAGAGACAGGGGGAACTGAAGCTTTCTTT
CDR3: CASSPETGGTEAFF

D: NA
size: NA
J: TRBJ1-6
length: 14
V: TRBV5-4
DNA: TGTGCCTGGGAGGTGGGGAACTATAATTCACCCCTCCACTTT
CDR3: CAWEVGNYNSPLHF

D: NA
size: few
J: TRBJ1-1
length: 14
V: TRBV7-9
DNA: TGTGCCAGCAGCTTAGATCAGGGTGGAACTGAAGCTTTCTTT
CDR3: CASSLDQGGTEAFF

D: TRBD1
size: NA
J: TRBJ2-5
length: 15
V: TRBV4-1
DNA: TGCGCCAGCAGCCCCCTAGGGGGCTTGACAGAGACCCAGTACTTC
CDR3: CASSPLGGLTETQYF

D: TRBD1
size: NA
J: TRBJ1-1
length: 14
V: TRBV5-6
DNA: TGTGCCAGCAGCCCTGGGACAGGGGGTCGACGAGCTTTCTTT
CDR3: CASSPGTGGRRAFF

D: NA
size: once
J: TRBJ1-6
length: 13
V: TRBV25-1
DNA: TGTGCCAGCACTAGACAGAGAAATTCACCCCTCCACTTT
CDR3: CASTRQRNSPLHF

D: TRBD1
size: NA
J: TRBJ1-2
length: 14
V: TRBV28
DNA: TGTGCCAGCAAACCCGGGACAGGGGGCCATGGCTACACCTTC
CDR3: CASKPGTGGHGYTF

D: TRBD1
size: few
J: TRBJ1-2
length: 15
V: TRBV5-1
DNA: TGCGCCAGCAGCTTGGGGACAGGGGGCGACTATGGCTACACCTTC
CDR3: CASSLGTGGDYGYTF

D: TRBD1
size: NA
J: TRBJ1-1
length: 14
V: TRBV7-8
DNA: TGTGCCAGCAGCAGACAGGGTAGGGACACTGAAGCTTTCTTT
CDR3: CASSRQGRDTEAFF

D: NA
size: once
J: TRBJ1-4
length: 12
V: TRBV19
DNA: TGTGCCAGTAGTGTATCCTATGAAAAACTGTTTTTT
CDR3: CASSVSYEKLFF

D: NA
size: NA
J: TRBJ1-2
length: 11
V: TRBV24-1
DNA: TGTGCCACCACCATTCAGGGGAGCTACACCTTC
CDR3: CATTIQGSYTF

D: TRBD1
size: few
J: TRBJ1-1
length: 14
V: TRBV5-4
DNA: TGTGCCAGCAGCACTGGCCAGGGGGGAACTGAAGCTTTCTTT
CDR3: CASSTGQGGTEAFF

D: TRBD1
size: NA
J: TRBJ1-2
length: 14
V: TRBV12-5
DNA: TGTGCTAGTGGTTCCCTAGGCAGGGGGGATGGCTACACCTTC
CDR3: CASGSLGRGDGYTF

D: TRBD1
size: NA
J: TRBJ1-2
length: 16
V: TRBV9
DNA: TGTGCCAGCAGCGTAGACCCCGGACAGGGGGCCCTTGGCTACACCTTC
CDR3: CASSVDPGQGALGYTF

D: NA
size: NA
J: TRBJ1-5
length: 16
V: TRBV12-5
DNA: TGTGCTAGTGGTTTCTCAGGGTGGGAGGGCAATCAGCCCCAGCATTTT
CDR3: CASGFSGWEGNQPQHF

D: TRBD2
size: NA
J: TRBJ2-5
length: 15
V: TRBV4-1
DNA: TGCGCCAGCAGCCAAGAGACTAGCCTCCAAGAGACCCAGTACTTC
CDR3: CASSQETSLQETQYF

D: NA
size: NA
J: TRBJ2-1
length: 11
V: TRBV15
DNA: TGTGCCACCAGCAGAGAGCGTGAGCAGTTCTTC
CDR3: CATSREREQFF

D: TRBD1
size: NA
J: TRBJ2-7
length: 13
V: TRBV12-3/TRBV12-4
DNA: TGTGCCAGCAGTCCCGGACAGGGTCCCCTCGTAGCGTTC
CDR3: CASSPGQGPLVAF

D: TRBD2
size: once
J: TRBJ2-2
length: 16
V: TRBV7-3
DNA: TGTGCCAGCGGACCTAGCGGGGGGCTTACCACCGGGGAGCTGTTTTTT
CDR3: CASGPSGGLTTGELFF

D: NA
size: NA
J: TRBJ1-1
length: 13
V: TRBV6-5
DNA: TGTGCCAGCACCCGGGGGGTATTCACTGAAGCTTTCTTT
CDR3: CASTRGVFTEAFF

D: NA
size: NA
J: TRBJ1-2
length: 13
V: TRBV2
DNA: TGTGCCAGCAGTGAAGCTGGTCGGGGTGGCTACACCTTC
CDR3: CASSEAGRGGYTF

D: TRBD1
size: once
J: TRBJ2-7
length: 14
V: TRBV11-2
DNA: TGTGCCAGCAGCCCGACAGGGGTCCACTACGAGCAGTACTTC
CDR3: CASSPTGVHYEQYF

D: TRBD2
size: NA
J: TRBJ2-2
length: 16
V: TRBV13
DNA: TGTGCCAGCAGCCCTATAACTAGCGGTCACACCGGGGAGCTGTTTTTT
CDR3: CASSPITSGHTGELFF